This T cell receptor (beta chain) was captured by sequencing in a study of response to subunit inactivated influenza vaccine. TCRdb called the RT-PCR reads again in MiXCR, with one record for every CDR3 protein. The data hold about 800,000 distinct CDR3 sequences, with approximately 21% observed a single time. This clonotype was seen a few times. The CDR3 covers 14 residues. The V and J ends lost 1 base and 5 bases respectively, with 10 bases between them. The germline V gene encodes CDR1 SGDLS and CDR2 YYNGEE. This chain joins TRBV9 and TRBJ2-1; maybe TRBD1 (6 bases). The receptor comes from a man aged 50-60 years who received an inactivated influenza vaccine. Source: PBMCs from blood, taken more than 4 days after vaccination. The CDR3 DNA reads as TGTGCCAGCAGCGTAAAACAGGGTAACAATGAGCAGTTCTTC. Translated: CASSVKQGNNEQFF.